The rows below give T cell receptor beta chains drawn from one sample of a study of blood T cell repertoires in COVID-19. Assay used: immunoSEQ multiplex PCR; TCRdb lists only in-frame clones, some missing. Here the sample spans some 200,000 clones, approximately 83% being singletons. The sample consisted of peripheral blood. The receptors stem from a woman younger than 45 who had recovered from COVID-19. Each CDR3 is given with its conserved first and last residue. A D gene is named only where the DNA matches it firmly. For some rows the clone size is stated as once, few or many, or as a class when expanded; others skip it.

J gene,CDR3 length,D gene,V gene,clone size,CDR3 DNA,CDR3 protein
TRBJ1-1,12,NA,TRBV30,NA,TGTGCCTGGAGTCAGGAGAACACTGAAGCTTTCTTT,CAWSQENTEAFF
TRBJ2-7,13,TRBD1,TRBV30,NA,TGTGCCTGGGGTCCGGGACAGTATTACGAGCAGTACTTC,CAWGPGQYYEQYF
TRBJ2-5,14,TRBD2,TRBV19,NA,TGTGCCAGTAGTGTCCTAGCGGATCAAGAGACCCAGTACTTC,CASSVLADQETQYF
TRBJ2-7,17,TRBD2,TRBV28,NA,TGTGCCAGCAGCGACACCCAAGCGGGATCAAGCTCCTACGAGCAGTACTTC,CASSDTQAGSSSYEQYF
TRBJ2-3,16,NA,TRBV27,NA,TGTGCCAGCAGCCCTGATCCGGGACTGACCACAGATACGCAGTATTTT,CASSPDPGLTTDTQYF
TRBJ1-1,15,NA,TRBV29-1,few,TGCAGCGTTGTAGGGGGTTGGGGGATGAACACTGAAGCTTTCTTT,CSVVGGWGMNTEAFF
TRBJ2-1,16,TRBD2,TRBV24-1,NA,TGTGCCACCAGTGATACCGGGACTAGCGGGTGGAATGAGCAGTTCTTC,CATSDTGTSGWNEQFF
TRBJ1-6,15,NA,TRBV6-1,NA,TGTGCCAGCAGTGAATGGCAGGATTATAATTCACCCCTCCACTTT,CASSEWQDYNSPLHF
TRBJ2-2,15,TRBD1,TRBV6-6,NA,TGTGCCAGCAGTTGGGGACAGGGGAACACCGGGGAGCTGTTTTTT,CASSWGQGNTGELFF
TRBJ2-7,14,TRBD1,TRBV19,NA,TGTGCCAGTAGTCCCGGGACAGGCTCCTACGAGCAGTACTTC,CASSPGTGSYEQYF
TRBJ2-5,13,NA,TRBV7-9,NA,TGTGCCAGCAGCTTACAAGGGGCGGAGACCCAGTACTTC,CASSLQGAETQYF
TRBJ2-7,15,TRBD2,TRBV6-6,NA,TGTGCCAGCAGACCCTCGGGAGGGGGATCCTACGAGCAGTACTTC,CASRPSGGGSYEQYF
TRBJ1-5,12,NA,TRBV28,once,TGTGCCAGCAGTTTAGTCAGTCAGCCCCAGCATTTT,CASSLVSQPQHF
TRBJ1-5,15,NA,TRBV27,NA,TGTGCCAGCAGTGAGGATCGAGCACCCCATCAGCCCCAGCATTTT,CASSEDRAPHQPQHF
TRBJ2-1,16,TRBD2,TRBV28,NA,TGTGCCACCAAGGGTAGCGGGAGGGGAGGGTACAATGAGCAGTTCTTC,CATKGSGRGGYNEQFF
TRBJ2-1,16,TRBD2,TRBV5-1,NA,TGCGCCAGCCTCGTAAGTGGGTCTAGCGGGAGAAATGAGCAGTTCTTC,CASLVSGSSGRNEQFF
TRBJ2-1,14,TRBD2,TRBV11-2,NA,TGTGCCAGCAGCTTCGGACTAGCGGGTGGTGAGCAGTTCTTC,CASSFGLAGGEQFF
TRBJ2-2,14,NA,TRBV5-1,NA,TGCGCCAGCAGCGCGCAACAGGGCTACGGGGAGCTGTTTTTT,CASSAQQGYGELFF
TRBJ2-3,15,TRBD2,TRBV10-3,NA,TGTGCCATCAGGAACGAGCGGGAGGGCACAGATACGCAGTATTTT,CAIRNEREGTDTQYF
TRBJ2-5,13,NA,TRBV6-6,NA,TGTGCCAGCAGGGCGAGGGTAGGAGAGACCCAGTACTTC,CASRARVGETQYF
TRBJ1-1,13,NA,TRBV11-3,NA,TGTGCCAGCAGCTTAAGCCGGAGCACTGAAGCTTTCTTT,CASSLSRSTEAFF
TRBJ1-4,15,NA,TRBV28,once,TGTGCCAGCAGTTTATCTCTGAGGCCTAATGAAAAACTGTTTTTT,CASSLSLRPNEKLFF